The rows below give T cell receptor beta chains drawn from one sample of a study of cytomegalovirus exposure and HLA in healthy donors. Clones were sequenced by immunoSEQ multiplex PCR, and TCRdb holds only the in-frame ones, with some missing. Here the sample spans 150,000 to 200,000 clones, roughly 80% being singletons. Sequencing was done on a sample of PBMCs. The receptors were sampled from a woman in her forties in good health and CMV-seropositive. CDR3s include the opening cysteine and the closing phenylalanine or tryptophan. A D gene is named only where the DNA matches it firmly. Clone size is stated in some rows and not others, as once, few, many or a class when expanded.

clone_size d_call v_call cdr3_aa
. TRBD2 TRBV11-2 CASSSSGLAGGGEQYF
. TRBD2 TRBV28 CASTSMGREIDYEQYF
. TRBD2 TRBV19 CASSRRGLSNEQFF
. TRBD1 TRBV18 CASSRDRLNTEAFF
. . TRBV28 CASRFQGFKNTEAFF
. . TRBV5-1 CASSFGGDTEAFF
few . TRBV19 CASLTGIPSTNEKLFF
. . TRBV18 CASSPNRQGDAGNTIYF
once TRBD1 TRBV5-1 CASSPLQGGTEAFF
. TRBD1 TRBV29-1 CSVDRGNYGYTF
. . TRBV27 CASAGDRGRLAGIVPNNEQFF
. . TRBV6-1 CASSDSLTDTQYF
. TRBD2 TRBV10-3 CAISDGGSFHEQFF
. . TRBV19 CASGPNSPLHF
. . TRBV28 CASCRVLSYEQYF
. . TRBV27 CASSLSGGFYGYTF
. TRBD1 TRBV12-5 CASGLVHGQGKGNNQPQHF
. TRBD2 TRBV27 CATSGLVGETQYF
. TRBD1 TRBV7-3 CASSYRQGVNTEAFF
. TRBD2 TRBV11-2 CASSSASGNYEQYF
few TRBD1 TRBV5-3 CARSWETGKNTEAFF
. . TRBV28 CASSLIVMNTEAFF
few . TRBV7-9 CASRSQGLGRDRTDTQYF
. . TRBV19 CASQTARATNEKLFF
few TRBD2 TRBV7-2 CASSSSLLAGLNEQFF
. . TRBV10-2 CASSVEQFSGANVLTF
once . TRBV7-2 CASSLSSWETQYF
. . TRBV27 CASSYSGAYEQYF
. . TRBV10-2 CASSSGLGYGYTF
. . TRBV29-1 CSVYNGFEAFF
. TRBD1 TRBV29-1 CSVKQGAGEKLFF
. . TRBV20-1 CSANGAFF
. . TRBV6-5 CASSPTGNQPQHF
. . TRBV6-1 CASSERDFSGNTIYF
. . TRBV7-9 CASSLFSGTPSYEQYF